Listed below are T cell receptor beta chains from one sample, sequenced in a study of T cells after yellow fever vaccination. One entry per CDR3 protein, called by TCRdb with MiXCR from the 5' RACE reads. The sample lists about 340,000 distinct CDR3 sequences, around 12% occurring once. This specimen consisted of CD4+ T cells sorted from PBMCs, obtained 15 days after the yellow fever booster vaccination. The receptors were gathered from a man younger than 35 who received the YFV17D yellow fever vaccine. The CDR3 runs from the conserved cysteine through the conserved F or W. A D gene is named only where the DNA matches it firmly. A clone size is listed for some rows: how often the clone was seen (once, few, many), or a class if it is expanded.

length	D	V	size	J	DNA	CDR3
15	NA	TRBV3-1	few	TRBJ1-2	TGTGCCAGCAGCCATCAGGCCATCCAAACCTATGGCTACACCTTC	CASSHQAIQTYGYTF
14	NA	TRBV5-1	NA	TRBJ2-5	TGCGCCAGCAGAGCCCAACCGGGTGAGGAGACCCAGTACTTC	CASRAQPGEETQYF
15	NA	TRBV5-6	few	TRBJ1-2	TGTGCCAGCAGCTTAGGACAGACCGGGTACTATGGCTACACCTTC	CASSLGQTGYYGYTF
13	TRBD1	TRBV6-2/TRBV6-3	many	TRBJ2-4	TGTGCCAGCAGCCTTCCGACAGGGTGGATTCAGTACTTC	CASSLPTGWIQYF
13	NA	TRBV7-2	few	TRBJ2-1	TGTGCCAGCAGCTTATTATTGAGCAATGAGCAGTTCTTC	CASSLLLSNEQFF
16	NA	TRBV6-5	NA	TRBJ2-3	TGTGCCAGCTCGAGAACGGGGGGCTTACTCACAGATACGCAGTATTTT	CASSRTGGLLTDTQYF
14	TRBD1	TRBV18	NA	TRBJ2-7	TGTGCCAGCTCACCTGGACAGGGGGACTACGAGCAGTACTTC	CASSPGQGDYEQYF
17	TRBD2	TRBV20-1	few	TRBJ2-4	TGCAGTGCTTGCCTAGCGGGGGGGCTTCCAGCCAAAAACATTCAGTACTTC	CSACLAGGLPAKNIQYF
14	NA	TRBV12-3/TRBV12-4	NA	TRBJ2-6	TGTGCCAGCAGTATGGGGGCTGGGGCCAACGTCCTGACTTTC	CASSMGAGANVLTF
16	TRBD2	TRBV20-1	NA	TRBJ2-1	TGCAGTGCTAGAGGCGCGGGGGGGCCCTTCTACAATGAGCAGTTCTTC	CSARGAGGPFYNEQFF